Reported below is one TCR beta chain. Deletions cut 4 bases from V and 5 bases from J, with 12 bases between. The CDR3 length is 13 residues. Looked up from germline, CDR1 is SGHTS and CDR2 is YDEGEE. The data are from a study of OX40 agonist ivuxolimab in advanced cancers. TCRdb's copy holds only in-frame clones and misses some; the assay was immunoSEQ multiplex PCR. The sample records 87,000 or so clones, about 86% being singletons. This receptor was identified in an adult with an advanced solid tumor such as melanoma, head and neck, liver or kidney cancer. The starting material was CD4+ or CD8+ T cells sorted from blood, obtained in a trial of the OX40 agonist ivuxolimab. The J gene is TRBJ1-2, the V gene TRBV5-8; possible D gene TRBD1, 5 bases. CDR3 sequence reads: CASSPGTVYGYTF. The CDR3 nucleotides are TGTGCCAGCAGCCCCGGGACGGTGTATGGCTACACCTTC.